The 6 T cell receptor beta chains below come from one sample, sequenced in a study of blood T cell repertoires in COVID-19. The method was immunoSEQ multiplex PCR; TCRdb's version includes in-frame clones alone and lacks a portion of them. The table shows over 40,000 clones, with about 89% occurring only once. Sequencing was done on a sample of peripheral blood. The source of these receptors is a man aged 65 to 79 with active COVID-19.

This clone has a handful of counts. This sequence joins TRBV5-8 and TRBJ2-1, with a weak D call TRBD1 (6 bases). The CDR3 contains 14 residues. Germline CDR1 is SGHTS and CDR2 is YDEGEE. Trimming stripped 2 bases from V and 12 bases from J, with 18 bases between. CDR3 sequence reads: CASSLRFSDSTQFF. Here the CDR3 DNA reads TGTGCCAGCAGCTTAAGGTTTTCGGACAGTACGCAGTTCTTC.

The chain combines TRBV11-1 with TRBJ2-5; maybe TRBD2 (5 bases). V lost 3 bases, J lost 5 bases, and 7 bases lay in between. The V gene's germline CDR1 is SGHAT and CDR2 FQDESV (reference sequence). CDR3 length equals 12 residues. The DNA of the CDR3 is TGTGCCAGCAGCTTTTCGGGGGAGACCCAGTACTTC. Protein sequence: CASSFSGETQYF.

The chain recombines TRBV18 with TRBJ1-2; 7 bases are shared with TRBD1. Germline lookup yields CDR1 KGHSH and CDR2 LQKENI. CDR3 length: 15 amino acids. J lost 4 bases, V lost 2 bases, and 7 bases had no gene match. As DNA, the CDR3 is TGTGCCAGCTCACCAACCGGGACAGACCCCTATGGCTACACCTTC. This gives the protein CASSPTGTDPYGYTF.

The V and J genes are TRBV6-1 and TRBJ1-4, with a tentative D call TRBD1 (6 bases). This CDR3 is built from 16 residues. Germline CDR1 reads MNHNS; CDR2 reads SASEGT. Trimming shortened V by 4 bases and J by 6 bases, and 18 bases separated the two germline ends. CDR3 residues: CASSGRTGRIDEKLFF. Here the CDR3 DNA reads TGTGCCAGCAGTGGGCGTACAGGGCGTATCGATGAAAAACTGTTTTTT.

This chain uses TRBV18 with TRBJ2-3; maybe TRBD1 (6 bases). V was shortened by 2 bases and J by 6 bases, with 15 bases between the two germline ends. Germline V gives CDR1 KGHSH, CDR2 LQKENI. The CDR3 has 15 residues. The CDR3 DNA reads TGTGCCAGCTCACCAGAAACAGGGTCTATCGATACGCAGTATTTT. Translating it yields CASSPETGSIDTQYF.

This chain connects TRBV6-5 to TRBJ1-6; a possible D gene is TRBD1 (5 bases). Germline CDR1 MNHEY, CDR2 SVGAGI. V lost 0 bases, J lost 7 bases, and 13 bases lay in between. The length of the CDR3 is 16 residues. The CDR3 DNA sequence: TGTGCCAGCAGTTACTCGATGACAGCAGACAATTCACCCCTCCACTTT. Protein product: CASSYSMTADNSPLHF.